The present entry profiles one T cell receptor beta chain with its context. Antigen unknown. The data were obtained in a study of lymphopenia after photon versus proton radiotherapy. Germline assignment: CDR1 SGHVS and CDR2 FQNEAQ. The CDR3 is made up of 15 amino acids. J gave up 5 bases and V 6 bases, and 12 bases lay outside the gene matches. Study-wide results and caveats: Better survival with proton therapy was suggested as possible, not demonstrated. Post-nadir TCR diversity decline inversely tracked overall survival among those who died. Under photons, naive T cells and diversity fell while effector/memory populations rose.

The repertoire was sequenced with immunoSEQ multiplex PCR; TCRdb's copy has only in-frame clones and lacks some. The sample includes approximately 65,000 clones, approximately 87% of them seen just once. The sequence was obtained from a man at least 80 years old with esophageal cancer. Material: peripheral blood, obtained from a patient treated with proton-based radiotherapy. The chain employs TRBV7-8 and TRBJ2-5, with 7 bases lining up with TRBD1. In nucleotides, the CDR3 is TGTGCCAGCAGACTGACAGGGATAGAAGCGGAGACCCAGTACTTC. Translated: CASRLTGIEAETQYF.